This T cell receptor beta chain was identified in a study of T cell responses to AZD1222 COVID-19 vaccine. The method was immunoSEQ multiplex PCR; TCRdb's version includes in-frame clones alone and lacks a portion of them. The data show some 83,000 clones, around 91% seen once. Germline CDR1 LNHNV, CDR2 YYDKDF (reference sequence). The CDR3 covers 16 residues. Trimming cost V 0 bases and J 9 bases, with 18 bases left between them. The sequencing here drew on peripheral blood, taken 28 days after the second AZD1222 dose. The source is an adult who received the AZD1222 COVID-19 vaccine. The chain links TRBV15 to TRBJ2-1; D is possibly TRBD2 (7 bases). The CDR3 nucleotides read TGTGCCACCAGCAGAGATGGGGCGGGGGCGCGTAGTGAGCAGTTCTTC. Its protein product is CATSRDGAGARSEQFF.